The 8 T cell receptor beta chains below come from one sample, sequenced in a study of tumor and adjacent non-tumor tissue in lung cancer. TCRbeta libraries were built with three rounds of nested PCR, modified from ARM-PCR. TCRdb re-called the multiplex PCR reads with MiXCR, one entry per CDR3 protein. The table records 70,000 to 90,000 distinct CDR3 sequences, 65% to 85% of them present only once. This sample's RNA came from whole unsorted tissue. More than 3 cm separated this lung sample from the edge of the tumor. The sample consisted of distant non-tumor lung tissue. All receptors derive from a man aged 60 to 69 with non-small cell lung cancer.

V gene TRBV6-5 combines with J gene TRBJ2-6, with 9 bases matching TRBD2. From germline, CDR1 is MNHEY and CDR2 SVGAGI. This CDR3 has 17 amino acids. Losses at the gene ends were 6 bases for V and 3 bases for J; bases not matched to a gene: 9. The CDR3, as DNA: TGTGCCAGCAGCATAGCGGGAGCCGGCTTTGGGGCCAACGTCCTGACTTTC. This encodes CASSIAGAGFGANVLTF.

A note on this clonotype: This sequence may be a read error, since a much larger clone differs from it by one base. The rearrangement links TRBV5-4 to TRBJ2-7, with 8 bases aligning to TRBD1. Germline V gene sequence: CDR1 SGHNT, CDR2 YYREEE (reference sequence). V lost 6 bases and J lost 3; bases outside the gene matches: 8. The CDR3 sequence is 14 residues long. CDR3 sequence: CASTTGTGYYEQYF. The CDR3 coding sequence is TGTGCCAGCACCACCGGGACAGGTTACTACGAGCAGTACTTC. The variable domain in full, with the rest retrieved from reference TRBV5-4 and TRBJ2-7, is ETGVTQSPTHLIKTRGQQVTLRCSSQSGHNTVSWYQQALGQGPQFIFQYYREEENGRGNFPPRFSGLQFPNYSSELNVNALELDDSALYLCASTTGTGYYEQYFGPGTRLTVT.

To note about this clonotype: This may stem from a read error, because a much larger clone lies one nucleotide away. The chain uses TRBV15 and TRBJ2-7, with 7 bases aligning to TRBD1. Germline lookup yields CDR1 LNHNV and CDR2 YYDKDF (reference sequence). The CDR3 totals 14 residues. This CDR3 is CVTSKGADSYEQYF. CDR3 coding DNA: TGTGTCACCAGTAAGGGGGCGGACTCCTACGAGCAGTACTTC. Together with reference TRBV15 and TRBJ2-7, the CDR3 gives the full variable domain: DAMVIQNPRYQVTQFGKPVTLSCSQTLNHNVMYWYQQKSSQAPKLLFHYYDKDFNNEADTPDNFQSRRPNTSFCFLDIRSPGLGDTAMYLCVTSKGADSYEQYFGPGTRLTVT.

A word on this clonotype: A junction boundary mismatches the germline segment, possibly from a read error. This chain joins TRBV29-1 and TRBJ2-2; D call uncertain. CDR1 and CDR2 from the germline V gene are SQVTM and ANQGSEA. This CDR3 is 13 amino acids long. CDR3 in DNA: TGCAGCGTTGTAGCCAGGAACACCGAGGAGCTGTTATTT. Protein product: CSVVARNTEELLF.

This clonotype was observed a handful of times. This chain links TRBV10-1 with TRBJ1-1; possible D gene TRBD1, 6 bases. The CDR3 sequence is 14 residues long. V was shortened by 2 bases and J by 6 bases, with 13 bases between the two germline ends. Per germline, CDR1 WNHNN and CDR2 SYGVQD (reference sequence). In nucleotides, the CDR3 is TGCGCCAGCAGTGAGCAGGGGACTGTCGCTGAAGCTTTCTTT. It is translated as CASSEQGTVAEAFF.

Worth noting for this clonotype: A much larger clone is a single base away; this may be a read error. For the CDR3, the DNA is TGTGCCACCAATGAACCGAATGTGGACATTCAGTACTTC. It translates to CATNEPNVDIQYF. The chain links TRBV24-1 to TRBJ2-4; D remains unclear. Trimming pared 8 bases from V and 8 bases from J, leaving 15 bases between. CDR3 length: 13 amino acids. Germline CDR1 is KGHDR and CDR2 is SFDVKD.

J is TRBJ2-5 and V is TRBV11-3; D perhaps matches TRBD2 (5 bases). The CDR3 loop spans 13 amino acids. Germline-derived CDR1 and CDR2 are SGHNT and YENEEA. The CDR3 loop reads CARSVTGEETQYF. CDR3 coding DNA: TGTGCTAGGAGCGTTACCGGGGAAGAGACCCAGTACTTC.

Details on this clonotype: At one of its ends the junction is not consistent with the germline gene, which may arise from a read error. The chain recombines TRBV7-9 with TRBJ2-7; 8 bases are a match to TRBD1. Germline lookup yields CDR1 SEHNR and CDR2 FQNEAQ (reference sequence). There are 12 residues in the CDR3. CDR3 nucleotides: TGTGCCAGCAGACGGACAGGGTTCCAGCAATACTTC. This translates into CASRRTGFQQYF.